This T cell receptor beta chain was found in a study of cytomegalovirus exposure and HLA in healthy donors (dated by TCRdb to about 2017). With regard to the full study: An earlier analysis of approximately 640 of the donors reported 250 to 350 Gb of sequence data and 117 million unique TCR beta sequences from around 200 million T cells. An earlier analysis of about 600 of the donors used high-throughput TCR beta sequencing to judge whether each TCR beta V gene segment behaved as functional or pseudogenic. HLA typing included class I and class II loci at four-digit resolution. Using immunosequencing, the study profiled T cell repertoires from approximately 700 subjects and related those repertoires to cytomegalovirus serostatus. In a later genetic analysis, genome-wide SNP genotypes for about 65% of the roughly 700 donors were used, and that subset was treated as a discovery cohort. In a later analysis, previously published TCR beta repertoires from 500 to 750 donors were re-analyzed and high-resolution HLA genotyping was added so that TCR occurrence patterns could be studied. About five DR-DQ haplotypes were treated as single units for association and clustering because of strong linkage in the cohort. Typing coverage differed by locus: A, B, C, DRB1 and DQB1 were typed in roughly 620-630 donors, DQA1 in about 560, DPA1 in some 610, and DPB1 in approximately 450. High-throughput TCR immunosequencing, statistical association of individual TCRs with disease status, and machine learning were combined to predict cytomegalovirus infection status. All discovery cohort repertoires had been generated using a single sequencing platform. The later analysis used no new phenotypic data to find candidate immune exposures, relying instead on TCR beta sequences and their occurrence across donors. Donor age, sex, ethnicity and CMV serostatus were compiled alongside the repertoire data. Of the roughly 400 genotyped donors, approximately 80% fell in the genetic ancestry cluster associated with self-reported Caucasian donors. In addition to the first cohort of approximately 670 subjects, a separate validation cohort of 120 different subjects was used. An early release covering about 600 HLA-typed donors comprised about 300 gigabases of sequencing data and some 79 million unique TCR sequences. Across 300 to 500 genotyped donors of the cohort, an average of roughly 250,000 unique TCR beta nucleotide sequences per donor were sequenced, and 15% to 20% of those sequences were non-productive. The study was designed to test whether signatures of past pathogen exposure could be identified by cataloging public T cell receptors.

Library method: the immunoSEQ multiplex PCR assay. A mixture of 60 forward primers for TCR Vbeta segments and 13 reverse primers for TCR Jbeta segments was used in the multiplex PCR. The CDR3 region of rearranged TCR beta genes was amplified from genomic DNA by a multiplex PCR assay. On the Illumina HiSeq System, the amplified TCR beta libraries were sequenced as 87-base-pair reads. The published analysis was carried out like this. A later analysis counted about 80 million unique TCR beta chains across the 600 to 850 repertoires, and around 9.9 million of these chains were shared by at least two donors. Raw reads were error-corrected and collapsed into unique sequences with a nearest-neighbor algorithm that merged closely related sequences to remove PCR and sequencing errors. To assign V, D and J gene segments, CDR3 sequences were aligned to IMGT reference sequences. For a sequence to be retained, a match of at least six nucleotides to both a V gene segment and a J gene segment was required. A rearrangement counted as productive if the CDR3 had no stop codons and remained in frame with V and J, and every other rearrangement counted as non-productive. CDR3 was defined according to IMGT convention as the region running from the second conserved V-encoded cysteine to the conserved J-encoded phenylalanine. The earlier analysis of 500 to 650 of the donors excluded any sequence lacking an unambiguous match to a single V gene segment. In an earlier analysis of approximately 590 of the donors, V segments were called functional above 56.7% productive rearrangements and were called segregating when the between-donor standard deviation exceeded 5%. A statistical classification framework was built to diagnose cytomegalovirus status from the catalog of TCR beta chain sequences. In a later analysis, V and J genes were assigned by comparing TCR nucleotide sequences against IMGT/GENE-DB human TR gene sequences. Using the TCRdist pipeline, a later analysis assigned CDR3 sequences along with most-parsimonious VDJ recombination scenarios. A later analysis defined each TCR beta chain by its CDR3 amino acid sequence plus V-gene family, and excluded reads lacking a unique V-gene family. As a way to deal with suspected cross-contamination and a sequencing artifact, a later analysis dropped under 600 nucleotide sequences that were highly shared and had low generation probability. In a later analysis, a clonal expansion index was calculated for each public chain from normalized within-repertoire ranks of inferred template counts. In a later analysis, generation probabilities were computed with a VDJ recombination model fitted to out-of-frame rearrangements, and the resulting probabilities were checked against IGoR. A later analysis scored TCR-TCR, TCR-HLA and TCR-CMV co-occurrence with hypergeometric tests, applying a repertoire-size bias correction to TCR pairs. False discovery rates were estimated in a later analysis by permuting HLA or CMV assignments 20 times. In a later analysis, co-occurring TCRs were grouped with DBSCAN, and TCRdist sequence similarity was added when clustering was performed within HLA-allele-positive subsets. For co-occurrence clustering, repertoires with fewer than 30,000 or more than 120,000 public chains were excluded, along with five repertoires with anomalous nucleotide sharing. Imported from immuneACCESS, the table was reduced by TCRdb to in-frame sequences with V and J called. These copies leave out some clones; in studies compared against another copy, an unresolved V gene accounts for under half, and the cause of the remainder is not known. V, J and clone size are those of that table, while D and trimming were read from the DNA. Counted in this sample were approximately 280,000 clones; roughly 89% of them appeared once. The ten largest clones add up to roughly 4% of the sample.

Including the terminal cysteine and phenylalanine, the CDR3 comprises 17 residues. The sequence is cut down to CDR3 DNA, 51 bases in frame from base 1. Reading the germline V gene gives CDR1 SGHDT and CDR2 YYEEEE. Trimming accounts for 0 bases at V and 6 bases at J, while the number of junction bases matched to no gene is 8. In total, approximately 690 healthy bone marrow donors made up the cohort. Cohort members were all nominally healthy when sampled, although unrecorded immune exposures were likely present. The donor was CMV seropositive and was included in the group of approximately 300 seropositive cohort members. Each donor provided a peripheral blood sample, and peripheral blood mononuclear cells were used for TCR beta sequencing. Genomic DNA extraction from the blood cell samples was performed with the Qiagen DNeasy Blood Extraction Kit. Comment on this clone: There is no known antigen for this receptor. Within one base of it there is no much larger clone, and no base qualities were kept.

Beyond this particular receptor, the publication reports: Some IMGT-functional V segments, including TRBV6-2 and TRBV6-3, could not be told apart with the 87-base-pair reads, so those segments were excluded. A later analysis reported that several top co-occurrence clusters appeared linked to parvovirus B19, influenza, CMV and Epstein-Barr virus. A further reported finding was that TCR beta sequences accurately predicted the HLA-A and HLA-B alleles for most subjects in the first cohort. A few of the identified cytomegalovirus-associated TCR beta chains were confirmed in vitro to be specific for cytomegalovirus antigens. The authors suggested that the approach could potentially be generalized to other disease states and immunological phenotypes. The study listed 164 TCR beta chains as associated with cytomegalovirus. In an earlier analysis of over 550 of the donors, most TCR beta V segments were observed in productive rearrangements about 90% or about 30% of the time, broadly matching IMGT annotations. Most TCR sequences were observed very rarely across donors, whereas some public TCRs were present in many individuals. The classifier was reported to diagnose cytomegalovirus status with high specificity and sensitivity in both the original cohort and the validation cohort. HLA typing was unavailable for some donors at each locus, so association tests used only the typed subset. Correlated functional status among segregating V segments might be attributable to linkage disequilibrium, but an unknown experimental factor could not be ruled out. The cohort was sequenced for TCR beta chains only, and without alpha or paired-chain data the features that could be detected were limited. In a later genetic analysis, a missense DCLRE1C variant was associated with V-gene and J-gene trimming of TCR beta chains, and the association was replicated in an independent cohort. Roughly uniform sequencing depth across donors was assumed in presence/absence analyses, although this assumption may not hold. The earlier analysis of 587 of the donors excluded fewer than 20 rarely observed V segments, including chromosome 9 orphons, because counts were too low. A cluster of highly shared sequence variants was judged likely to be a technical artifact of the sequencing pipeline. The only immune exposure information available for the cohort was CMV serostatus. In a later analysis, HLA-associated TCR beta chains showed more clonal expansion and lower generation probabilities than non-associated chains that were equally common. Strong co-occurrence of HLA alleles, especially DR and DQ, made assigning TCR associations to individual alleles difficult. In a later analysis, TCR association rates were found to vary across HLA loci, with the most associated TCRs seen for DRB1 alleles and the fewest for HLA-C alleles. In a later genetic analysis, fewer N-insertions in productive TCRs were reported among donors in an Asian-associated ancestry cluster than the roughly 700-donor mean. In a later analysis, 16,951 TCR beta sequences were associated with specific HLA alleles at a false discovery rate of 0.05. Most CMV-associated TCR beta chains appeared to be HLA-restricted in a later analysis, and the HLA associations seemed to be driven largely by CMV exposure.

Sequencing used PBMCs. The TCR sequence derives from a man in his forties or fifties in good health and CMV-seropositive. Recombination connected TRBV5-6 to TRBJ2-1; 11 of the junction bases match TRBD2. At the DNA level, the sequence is TGTGCCAGCAGCTTGGCTAACCTAGCGGGAGGTGGCAATGAGCAGTTCTTC. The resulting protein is CASSLANLAGGGNEQFF.